Detailed here is one T cell receptor beta chain. Repertoires were generated with immunoSEQ multiplex PCR, while TCRdb's copy carries only in-frame clones and drops some. This sample has about 320,000 clones, with about 86% found just once. Indicated treatment: around 19 received Ad26.COV2.S at low or high dose, single or two shots; a few received placebo; per-sample allocation not given. Samples analyzed were those drawn on day 63 after the first vaccine or placebo injection. This person who donated was an adult of 18-55 years in Boston. As its vector, the vaccine had Ad26, which expressed Wuhan-strain SARS-CoV-2 spike. Trimming left V 0 bases short and J 4 bases short, with 21 bases between. Germline CDR1 reads SGHTA; CDR2 reads FQGNSA. This CDR3 is built from 18 residues. This sample was taken from a study of Ad26.COV2.S vaccination and SARS-CoV-2 variants. Study-wide context: The donor was enrolled in the Ad26.COV2.S arm of the COV1001 trial. Ad26.COV2.S was injected intramuscularly once or twice, 56 days apart.

The specimen was peripheral blood, collected in a trial of Ad26.COV2.S vaccine versus placebo. This clonotype was sampled from a person aged 18-65 years who received the Ad26.COV2.S COVID-19 vaccine or a placebo. The rearrangement uses TRBV7-2 and TRBJ1-1; TRBD1 might be the D (6 bases). The CDR3 nucleotides are TGTGCCAGCAGCTTAGCCCGCCCGACAACAGGGTACAGCACTGAAGCTTTCTTT. It translates to CASSLARPTTGYSTEAFF.